Below, 19 T cell receptor beta chains from the same sample are listed, as sequenced in a study of radiotherapy plus CTLA-4 blockade in lung cancer (dated by TCRdb to 2016 to 2018). Libraries were made using the immunoSEQ multiplex PCR assay. TCRdb provides this immuneACCESS table in a form limited to in-frame rearrangements. Some clones are lacking; in checked studies, under half of them reflect an unresolved V gene, and why the rest are absent is not known. The sample yields around 38,000 clones; around 85% were counted once. The leading ten clones occupy 20% to 25% of the sample. The starting material was peripheral blood, obtained from a patient treated with radiotherapy plus ipilimumab. These receptors all stem from a human donor with non-small cell lung cancer whose response to radiotherapy plus ipilimumab could not be evaluated.

The chain uses TRBV7-9 and TRBJ2-7; 8 bases map to TRBD2. Per the germline V gene, CDR1 is SEHNR and CDR2 is FQNEAQ (reference sequence). The CDR3 runs 15 residues. V trimming: 0 bases; J trimming: 2 bases; junction bases outside the gene matches: 3. As DNA, the CDR3 is TGTGCCAGCAGCTTAGCGTCGGGAGGGACCTACGAGCAGTACTTC. It is translated as CASSLASGGTYEQYF.

This sequence joins TRBV4-3 and TRBJ2-6; 7 bases line up with TRBD2. The CDR3 contains 18 residues. Germline CDR1 LGHNA, CDR2 YSLEER. Trimming removed 3 bases from V and 1 base from J; junction bases left unmatched: 9. The CDR3 coding sequence is TGCGCCAGCAGCCACTCCCGGGGAGCGGGATCTGGGGCCAACGTCCTGACTTTC. Its translation: CASSHSRGAGSGANVLTF.

This chain connects TRBV5-6 to TRBJ2-2; a possible D gene is TRBD1 (6 bases). Between the trimmed V and J ends, which lost 2 bases and 6 bases, there was a span of 8 bases. The length of the CDR3 is 13 residues. CDR1 is SGHDT and CDR2 is YYEEEE in the germline V gene. The CDR3 sequence is CASSLGGPGELFF. The CDR3 DNA follows: TGTGCCAGCAGCTTAGGGGGACCCGGGGAGCTGTTTTTT.

This sequence joins TRBV29-1 and TRBJ2-3, with 10 positions matching TRBD2. The J segment lost 0 bases and the V segment lost 6 bases, leaving 6 bases of the junction unmatched. Germline V gene lookup returns CDR1 SQVTM and CDR2 ANQGSEA. The CDR3 has 15 amino acids. CDR3 sequence: CSVPGLAVSTDTQYF. The DNA of the CDR3 is TGCAGCGTGCCCGGACTAGCGGTTAGCACAGATACGCAGTATTTT.

The chain couples TRBV5-5 to TRBJ1-5; 7 bases line up with TRBD1. Germline assignment: CDR1 SGHKS and CDR2 YYEKEE (reference sequence). Trimming at V came to 2 bases and at J to 8 bases, leaving 13 bases not matched to a gene. The CDR3 runs to 16 residues. The CDR3 DNA sequence: TGTGCCAGCAGCTTTTCACCAGGGGGAGTCTCAGAGCCCCAGCATTTT. This sequence encodes CASSFSPGGVSEPQHF.

This clone was picked up one time. The J gene is TRBJ2-5, the V gene TRBV5-1; 7 bases line up with TRBD1. The CDR3 covers 15 residues. J was trimmed by 0 bases and V by 4 bases; bases with no gene match: 6. Germline CDR1 SGHRS, CDR2 YFSETQ. DNA for the CDR3: TGCGCCAGCAGCCTTTCCGGGACAGACCAAGAGACCCAGTACTTC. Its protein is CASSLSGTDQETQYF.

The chain recombines TRBV6-5 with TRBJ2-7, with D hard to call. Germline V gives CDR1 MNHEY, CDR2 SVGAGI. This CDR3 region has 13 residues. Trimming removed 3 bases from V and 0 bases from J, with 6 bases in between. CDR3 loop: CASSYSLSYEQYF. In DNA, the CDR3 is TGTGCCAGCAGTTATTCTCTCTCCTACGAGCAGTACTTC.

CDR3 DNA: TGTGCCAGTAGTATAGCCTCTAGCGGGAGCATGTTCTTC. Its protein is CASSIASSGSMFF. The V call is TRBV19, the J call TRBJ2-1; 10 nucleotides align to TRBD2. The ends lost 1 base at V and 15 bases at J; junction bases unmatched: 6. The germline V gene has CDR1 LNHDA and CDR2 SQIVND (reference sequence). The CDR3 length is 13 residues. The full variable domain, completed using reference TRBV19 and TRBJ2-1, is DGGITQSPKYLFRKEGQNVTLSCEQNLNHDAMYWYRQDPGQGLRLIYYSQIVNDFQKGDIAEGYSVSREKKESFPLTVTSAQKNPTAFYLCASSIASSGSMFFGPGTRLTVL.

Worth noting for this clone: The junction shows a germline mismatch at one end, possibly a read error. V and J are TRBV28 and TRBJ2-7; 7 bases match TRBD1. Germline assignment: CDR1 MDHEN and CDR2 SYDVKM. CDR3 length: 15 residues. The CDR3 coding sequence is TGTGCCAGCAGTTTATACAGGGGTTCCACCTACGGGCAGTACTTC. This codes for CASSLYRGSTYGQYF.

V and J are TRBV11-2 and TRBJ2-5; unclear D gene. Trimming took off 1 base at V and 2 bases at J, with 11 bases between the two ends. Per the germline V gene, CDR1 is SGHAT and CDR2 is FQNNGV. The CDR3 runs to 15 residues. The CDR3 DNA follows: TGTGCCAGCAGCTTAGTTAGGAGCCGACAAGAGACCCAGTACTTC. Amino acids: CASSLVRSRQETQYF. Full variable domain (missing parts from reference TRBV11-2 and TRBJ2-5): EAGVAQSPRYKIIEKRQSVAFWCNPISGHATLYWYQQILGQGPKLLIQFQNNGVVDDSQLPKDRFSAERLKGVDSTLKIQPAKLEDSAVYLCASSLVRSRQETQYFGPGTRLLVL.

The chain links TRBV7-2 to TRBJ1-1; D is possibly TRBD1 (6 bases). Germline values: CDR1 SGHTA, CDR2 FQGNSA. Between the trimmed V and J ends, which lost 10 bases and 3 bases, there was a span of 18 bases. The CDR3 has 14 amino acids. The CDR3: CATRGWRSYTEAFF. The CDR3 bases are TGTGCCACCAGGGGTTGGAGGTCGTACACTGAAGCTTTCTTT.

The genes are TRBV28 and TRBJ2-5; TRBD1 is a possible D gene (6 bases). Germline values: CDR1 MDHEN, CDR2 SYDVKM. This CDR3 has 15 amino acids. With 7 bases removed from V and 0 bases from J, the gap between germline ends came to 15 bases. This CDR3 is CASTPGHQYQETQYF. The CDR3 DNA reads TGTGCCAGCACCCCGGGACATCAGTACCAAGAGACCCAGTACTTC.

This clone has only a few counts. This chain uses TRBV7-3 with TRBJ1-3; D possibly corresponds to TRBD1 (5 bases). Trimming stripped 3 bases from V and 4 bases from J, with 10 bases between. The CDR3 runs 14 residues. The V gene's germline CDR1 is SGHTA and CDR2 FQGTGA. The CDR3 loop is CASSLQGGGNTIYF. For the CDR3, the DNA is TGTGCCAGCAGCTTGCAGGGTGGAGGAAACACCATATATTTT.

The J gene is TRBJ2-1, the V gene TRBV4-1; 12 bases fit TRBD2. The CDR3 totals 14 residues. V lost 7 bases, J lost 11 bases, and 9 bases stayed unmatched. Per germline, CDR1 MGHRA and CDR2 YSYEKL. The CDR3, as DNA: TGCGCCAGCACCAGGCTTCTAGCGGGAGGGCAGCAGTTCTTC. Protein sequence: CASTRLLAGGQQFF.

This clone was counted only a few times. The chain recombines TRBV10-3 with TRBJ2-7; D is unresolved. There are 11 residues in the CDR3. V lost 2 bases and J lost 4, with 3 bases in between. Looked up from germline, CDR1 is ENHRY and CDR2 is SYGVKD. The CDR3 region is CAISETYEQYF. The CDR3 region has the DNA TGTGCCATCAGTGAGACATACGAGCAGTACTTC.

This rearrangement joins TRBV7-9 to TRBJ2-5; 7 bases match TRBD1. The J call may not be correct, given that the DNA end is closer to TRBJ2-7. Germline CDR1 and CDR2: SEHNR and FQNEAQ (reference sequence). This CDR3 has 16 amino acids. CDR3 residues: CASSFYLGTDSYEQYF. The CDR3 DNA is TGTGCCAGCAGCTTTTATCTCGGGACAGATTCCTACGAGCAGTACTTC.

The rearrangement links TRBV10-3 to TRBJ2-3; 13 nucleotides agree with TRBD2. The V segment lost 10 bases and the J segment 5 bases; nucleotides outside the gene matches: 12. The length of the CDR3 is 16 residues. Germline loops: CDR1 ENHRY, CDR2 SYGVKD. The CDR3 DNA follows: TGTGCCACCACCGGGACTAGCGGGATGCTGGGAGATACGCAGTATTTT. Translation gives CATTGTSGMLGDTQYF.

The chain is built from TRBV4-2 and TRBJ2-3; TRBD2 matches at 7 bases. From germline, CDR1 is LGHNA and CDR2 YNFKEQ. With V trimmed by 1 base and J by 4 bases, 8 bases remained unmatched. The CDR3 consists of 16 residues. The chain's CDR3 is CASSQGVGGGADTQYF. For the CDR3, the DNA is TGTGCCAGCAGCCAAGGTGTTGGGGGGGGAGCAGATACGCAGTATTTT.

The chain has TRBV5-4 and TRBJ2-2; D is uncertain. The CDR3 loop spans 15 amino acids. The germline V and J ends were trimmed by 1 base and 0 bases, with 7 bases remaining between them. Germline loops: CDR1 SGHNT, CDR2 YYREEE (reference sequence). The CDR3 reads CASSLRGTNTGELFF. The CDR3, as DNA: TGTGCCAGCAGCTTGCGCGGAACGAACACCGGGGAGCTGTTTTTT.